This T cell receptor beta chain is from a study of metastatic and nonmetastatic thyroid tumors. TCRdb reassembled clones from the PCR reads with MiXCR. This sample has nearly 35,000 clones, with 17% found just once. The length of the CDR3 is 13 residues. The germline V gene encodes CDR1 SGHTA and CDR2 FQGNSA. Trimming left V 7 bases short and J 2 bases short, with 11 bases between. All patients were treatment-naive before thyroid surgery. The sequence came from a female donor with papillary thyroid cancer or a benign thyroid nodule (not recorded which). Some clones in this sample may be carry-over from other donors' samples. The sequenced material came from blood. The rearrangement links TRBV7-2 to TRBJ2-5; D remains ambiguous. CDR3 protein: CASTRTVQETQYF. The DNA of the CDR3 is TGTGCCAGCACCCGAACGGTGCAAGAGACCCAGTACTTC.